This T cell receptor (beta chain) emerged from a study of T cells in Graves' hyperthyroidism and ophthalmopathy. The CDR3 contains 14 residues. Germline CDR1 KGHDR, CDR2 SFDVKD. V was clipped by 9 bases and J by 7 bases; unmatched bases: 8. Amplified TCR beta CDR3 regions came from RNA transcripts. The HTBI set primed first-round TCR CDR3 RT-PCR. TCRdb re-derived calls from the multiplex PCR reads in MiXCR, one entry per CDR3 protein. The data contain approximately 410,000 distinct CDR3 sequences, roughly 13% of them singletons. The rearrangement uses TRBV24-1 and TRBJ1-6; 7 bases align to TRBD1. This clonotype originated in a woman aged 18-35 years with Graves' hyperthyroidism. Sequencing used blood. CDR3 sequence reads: CATAGTEENSPLHF. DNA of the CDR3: TGTGCCACCGCAGGGACAGAAGAGAATTCACCCCTCCACTTT.